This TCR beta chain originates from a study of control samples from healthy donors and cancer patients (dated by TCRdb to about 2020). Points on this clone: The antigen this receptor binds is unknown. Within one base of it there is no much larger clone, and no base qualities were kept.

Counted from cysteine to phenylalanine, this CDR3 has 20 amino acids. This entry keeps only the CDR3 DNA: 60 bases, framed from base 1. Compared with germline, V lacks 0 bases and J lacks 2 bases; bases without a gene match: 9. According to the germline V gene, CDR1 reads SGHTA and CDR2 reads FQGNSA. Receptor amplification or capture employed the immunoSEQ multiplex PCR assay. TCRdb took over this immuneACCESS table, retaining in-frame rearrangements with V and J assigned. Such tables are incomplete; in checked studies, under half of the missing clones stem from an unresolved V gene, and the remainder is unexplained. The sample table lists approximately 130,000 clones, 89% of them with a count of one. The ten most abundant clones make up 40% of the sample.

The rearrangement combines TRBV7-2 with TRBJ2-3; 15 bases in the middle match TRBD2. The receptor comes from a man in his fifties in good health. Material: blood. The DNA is TGTGCCAGCAGCTTAGCCCGGACTAGCGGGGGGGCGGGGGACACAGATACGCAGTATTTT. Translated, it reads CASSLARTSGGAGDTDTQYF.